The 27 T cell receptor beta chains in this list originate from one sample, sequenced in a study of T cells in Graves' hyperthyroidism and ophthalmopathy. Using RNA transcripts as the source, TCR beta CDR3 regions were amplified. An initial round of RT-PCR targeting the TCR CDR3 relied on the HTBI primer set. MiXCR was run by TCRdb on the multiplex PCR reads, yielding one entry per CDR3 protein. The sample has about 400,000 distinct CDR3 sequences, about 15% seen once. Sequencing was carried out using blood. The source of these receptors is a woman aged 18-29 years with Graves' hyperthyroidism.

Many counts were recorded for this clonotype. The chain recombines TRBV7-8 with TRBJ1-2; D not certain. Trimming removed 4 bases from V and 8 bases from J, with 20 bases in between. The CDR3 totals 15 residues. CDR1 is SGHVS, CDR2 FQNEAQ, per germline. CDR3 in amino acids: CASSSDLLFPRGYTF. The CDR3 DNA reads TGTGCCAGCAGCTCGGACCTCCTATTCCCCAGGGGCTACACCTTC.

This clonotype showed up many times. The rearrangement uses TRBV7-9 and TRBJ2-1; TRBD2 aligns across 10 bases. The CDR3 runs 15 residues. V dropped 5 bases and J dropped 6; count of bases not matched to a gene: 7. Looked up from germline, CDR1 is SEHNR and CDR2 is FQNEAQ (reference sequence). CDR3 sequence reads: CASSKSGRAGNEQFF. The CDR3 DNA follows: TGTGCCAGCAGCAAAAGCGGGAGGGCGGGCAATGAGCAGTTCTTC.

This clonotype was seen many times. The CDR3 sequence: CASIYGREAPSDTQYF. CDR3 bases: TGTGCCAGCATCTATGGGCGGGAGGCCCCGTCAGATACGCAGTATTTT. The chain links TRBV6-1 to TRBJ2-3; TRBD2 aligns across 8 bases. Germline CDR1 MNHNS, CDR2 SASEGT. The trim removed 7 bases at V and 4 bases at J, leaving 13 bases unmatched. The CDR3 contains 16 residues.

As regards this clonotype: A much more abundant neighbour one base away suggests this may be a read error. Likely a read error: the CDR3 ends without its conserved phenylalanine or tryptophan. The chain couples TRBV20-1 to TRBJ2-7; D is perhaps TRBD2 (5 bases). Germline V lookup: CDR1 DFQATT, CDR2 SNEGSKA (reference sequence). V was clipped by 6 bases and J by 3 bases, with 15 bases between them. There are 13 residues in the CDR3. The CDR3 sequence: CSAEGDSHYEQYL. The CDR3, as DNA: TGCAGTGCCGAGGGAGATTCCCACTACGAGCAGTACCTC.

This clonotype was counted at least ten times. V is TRBV6-1 and J is TRBJ1-6; 7 bases agree with TRBD1. CDR1 is MNHNS and CDR2 is SASEGT in the germline V gene. The CDR3 sequence is 19 residues long. J lost 6 bases, V lost 5 bases, and 19 bases had no gene match. CDR3 coding DNA: TGTGCCAGCAGTTTAGACCACCCTAACCCGGGACAGATTAATTCACCCCTCCACTTT. As protein: CASSLDHPNPGQINSPLHF.

The V gene is TRBV19, the J gene TRBJ2-7; 8 bases map to TRBD1. The V gene's germline CDR1 is LNHDA and CDR2 SQIVND (reference sequence). V trimming: 5 bases; J trimming: 2 bases; junction bases outside the gene matches: 8. This CDR3 has 15 residues. CDR3 amino acids: CASSYTGGAAYEQYF. As DNA, the CDR3 is TGTGCCAGTAGTTATACAGGGGGAGCGGCCTACGAGCAGTACTTC.

This clonotype was seen more than once but under ten times. This chain joins TRBV19 and TRBJ2-7; D unclear. The CDR3 totals 13 residues. Per germline, CDR1 LNHDA and CDR2 SQIVND (reference sequence). The V end was cut by 2 bases, the J end by 5 bases, with 10 bases between. The chain's CDR3 is CASSIWGSNEQYF. DNA of the CDR3: TGTGCCAGTAGTATATGGGGTTCCAACGAGCAGTACTTC.

The gene calls are TRBV9 and TRBJ2-1; 9 nucleotides line up with TRBD2. The V gene end was trimmed by 1 base and the J gene end by 2 bases; junction bases not matched to a gene: 7. From germline, CDR1 is SGDLS and CDR2 YYNGEE. This CDR3 comprises 17 residues. The DNA for the CDR3 is TGTGCCAGCAGCGTAATCGGGGGACTAGCTCCCTACAATGAGCAGTTCTTC. Protein sequence: CASSVIGGLAPYNEQFF.

The rearrangement joins TRBV7-2 to TRBJ2-7, with TRBD2 identical over 8 bases. The CDR3 length is 16 residues. The V gene's germline CDR1 is SGHTA and CDR2 FQGNSA. V was clipped by 5 bases and J by 1 base; unmatched bases: 10. In nucleotides, the CDR3 is TGTGCCAGCAGCCTCCTAGCGGGCTTTAAGTCCTACGAGCAGTACTTC. Protein sequence: CASSLLAGFKSYEQYF.

There are many counts of this clonotype. CDR3 residues: CASKRSSDSNQPQHF. CDR3 nucleotide sequence: TGCGCCAGCAAGCGGAGCTCGGATAGCAATCAGCCCCAGCATTTT. This rearrangement joins TRBV5-1 to TRBJ1-5, with D hard to call. Germline CDR1 SGHRS, CDR2 YFSETQ. This CDR3 region has 15 residues. Trimming took 6 bases from V and 0 from J, leaving 13 bases between them.

On this clonotype: This may be a read error: a much more frequent sequence differs by one nucleotide. The chain couples TRBV11-2 to TRBJ2-3; D unresolved. Between the trimmed V and J ends, which lost 4 bases and 2 bases, there was a span of 13 bases. This CDR3 has 15 amino acids. Germline V lookup: CDR1 SGHAT, CDR2 FQNNGV. CDR3 in DNA: TGTGCCAGCAGCTCGTGGGCTACCAACACAGATACGCAGTATTTT. It is translated as CASSSWATNTDTQYF.

The chain recombines TRBV28 with TRBJ2-2; no definite D call. The CDR3 runs to 20 residues. The germline V gene encodes CDR1 MDHEN and CDR2 SYDVKM. V shed 5 bases and J shed 0 bases, with 25 bases lying between them. CDR3: CASSRYAVVFSTPNTGELFF. The CDR3 bases are TGTGCCAGCAGTCGCTACGCGGTCGTATTTAGCACGCCGAACACCGGGGAGCTGTTTTTT.

Ten or more counts support this clonotype. The chain's CDR3 is CSASRAGPFTDTQYF. CDR3 bases: TGCAGTGCTAGCAGGGCGGGTCCTTTCACAGATACGCAGTATTTT. The chain is built from TRBV20-1 and TRBJ2-3; D tentatively fits TRBD1 or TRBD2 (5 bases each). Germline CDR1 is DFQATT and CDR2 is SNEGSKA (reference sequence). V was pared by 3 bases and J by 2 bases, with 15 bases between. The CDR3 runs to 15 residues.

At least ten counts were recorded for this clonotype. The rearrangement uses TRBV6-1 and TRBJ2-2; D not resolved. Trimming cost V 4 bases and J 3 bases, with 3 bases left between them. Germline V gives CDR1 MNHNS, CDR2 SASEGT. The CDR3 covers 12 residues. In nucleotides, the CDR3 is TGTGCCAGCAGTGGATACACCGGGGAGCTGTTTTTT. Its protein product is CASSGYTGELFF.

This clonotype came up a few times. The chain joins TRBV12-3 or TRBV12-4 to TRBJ1-1; perhaps TRBD1 as D (6 bases). V lost 6 bases and J lost 4, with 15 bases in between. The CDR3 has 14 residues. This CDR3 reads CASRTYKGGTEAFF. As DNA, the CDR3 is TGTGCCAGCAGGACGTACAAGGGGGGCACTGAAGCTTTCTTT.

This clonotype has ten or more counts. The chain combines TRBV2 with TRBJ1-5; tentative D call: TRBD1 (6 bases). The germline V gene has CDR1 SNHLY and CDR2 FYNNEI. The CDR3 extends over 15 amino acids. V lost 8 bases to trimming and J lost 2 bases, with 16 bases between them. This CDR3 reads CASSGISGGNQPQHF. CDR3 bases: TGTGCCAGCTCGGGGATCTCAGGGGGCAATCAGCCCCAGCATTTT.

This rearrangement joins TRBV2 to TRBJ2-7; D is tentatively TRBD1 or TRBD2 (5 bases each). The germline CDR1 and CDR2 sequences are SNHLY and FYNNEI. There are 14 residues in the CDR3. Between the trimmed V and J ends, which lost 4 bases and 5 bases, there was a span of 15 bases. DNA of the CDR3: TGTGCCAGCAGTGTAGGGCAGGGACCCCACGAGCAGTACTTC. This codes for CASSVGQGPHEQYF.

A note on this clonotype: One junction end disagrees with the germline gene, perhaps due to a read error. This chain links TRBV7-7 with TRBJ2-1; 10 bases map to TRBD2. Germline V lookup: CDR1 SSHAT, CDR2 FNYEAQ (reference sequence). This CDR3 comprises 15 residues. Written as DNA, the CDR3 is TGTGCTAGCAGCGCCCTAGCGGGGGTTACGAATGAGCAGTTCTTC. It translates to CASSALAGVTNEQFF. Drawing the rest from reference TRBV7-7 and TRBJ2-1, the complete variable domain is GAGVSQSPRYKVTKRGQDVTLRCDPISSHATLYWYQQALGQGPEFLTYFNYEAQPDKSGLPSDRFSAERPEGSISTLTIQRTEQRDSAMYRCASSALAGVTNEQFFGPGTRLTVL.

This clonotype appeared many times. The chain combines TRBV12-3 or TRBV12-4 with TRBJ2-4, with 8 positions matching TRBD2. Germline trimming cut 6 bases from V and 5 bases from J; bases unmatched to any gene: 15. This CDR3 has 17 amino acids. The CDR3 DNA reads TGTGCCAGCAGACTCCGGACTAGCTGGGAGATGGAAAACATTCAGTACTTC. This codes for CASRLRTSWEMENIQYF.

Turning to this clonotype: One end of the junction does not line up with germline, which may come from a read error. This chain joins TRBV13 and TRBJ2-6; D gene unclear. This CDR3 comprises 16 residues. CDR1 and CDR2 (germline): PRHDT, FYEKMQ (reference sequence). CDR3 nucleotide sequence: TGTGTCAGCAGCTTATCGCCGGACCCGGGGGCCAACGTCCTGACTTTC. This codes for CVSSLSPDPGANVLTF.

This clonotype was seen only a few times. Being one base from a much bigger clone, this may be a read error. The chain employs TRBV11-3 and TRBJ2-3; D is unclear. Germline lookup yields CDR1 SGHNT and CDR2 YENEEA. Deletions cut 8 bases from V and 4 bases from J, with 13 bases between. CDR3 length: 13 amino acids. CDR3 bases: TGTGCCAGCGGCTGGGGATTCGCAGATACGCAGTATTTT. This codes for CASGWGFADTQYF.

In this sample, this clonotype turned up a few times. The chain recombines TRBV19 with TRBJ1-2; D is uncertain. The CDR3 is 16 amino acids. Germline V lookup: CDR1 LNHDA, CDR2 SQIVND (reference sequence). V dropped 3 bases and J dropped 5 bases, with 19 bases sitting between them. This CDR3 is CASSIVWGSRAYGYTF. The DNA of the CDR3 is TGTGCCAGTAGTATCGTTTGGGGATCACGGGCGTATGGCTACACCTTC.

The chain has TRBV20-1 and TRBJ1-4; weak D call: TRBD1 (5 bases). The germline V gene has CDR1 DFQATT and CDR2 SNEGSKA (reference sequence). This CDR3 comprises 13 residues. The V gene lost 5 bases and the J gene lost 8 bases, with 15 bases spanning the gap. As DNA, the CDR3 is TGCAGTGCTGGCCGGGACCAACGAGAAAAACTGTTTTTT. It codes for CSAGRDQREKLFF.

Only a few counts were recorded for this clonotype. The J gene is TRBJ2-2, the V gene TRBV4-2; unclear D gene. The CDR3 runs to 16 residues. V was pared by 1 base and J by 5 bases, with 14 bases between. Looked up from germline, CDR1 is LGHNA and CDR2 is YNFKEQ. The CDR3 reads CASSQVSYVGTGELFF. The CDR3 coding sequence is TGTGCCAGCAGCCAAGTTTCCTATGTCGGGACCGGGGAGCTGTTTTTT.

This clonotype was seen many times. The genes are TRBV7-2 and TRBJ2-1, with 11 bases fitting TRBD2. The ends lost 5 bases at V and 7 bases at J; junction bases unmatched: 10. There are 16 residues in the CDR3. Germline CDR1 reads SGHTA; CDR2 reads FQGNSA. The DNA for the CDR3 is TGTGCCAGCAGCCCAAACGTCCTAGCGGGAGGTAATGAGCAGTTCTTC. Its protein is CASSPNVLAGGNEQFF.

The rearrangement uses TRBV11-3 and TRBJ2-7; D ambiguous. The J call is uncertain, as TRBJ2-1 better fits the DNA end. CDR3 length: 12 amino acids. In germline, CDR1 is SGHNT, CDR2 YENEEA. The CDR3 region has the DNA TGTGCCAGCAGCTTAGGAACATACGAGCAGTTCTTC. It specifies CASSLGTYEQFF.

This clonotype was observed many times. This chain joins TRBV20-1 and TRBJ2-7, with 9 bases matching TRBD2. Germline assignment: CDR1 DFQATT and CDR2 SNEGSKA (reference sequence). V was clipped by 3 bases and J by 5 bases; unmatched bases: 8. The CDR3 runs to 14 residues. The CDR3 spells CSASLASGTHEQYF. In DNA, the CDR3 is TGCAGTGCTAGTTTGGCTAGCGGGACCCACGAGCAGTACTTC.